This note documents a single T cell receptor beta chain sequence. The data were taken from a study of blood T cells in healthy people across ages. The CDR3 has 15 amino acids. The germline V gene has CDR1 LNHNV and CDR2 YYDKDF (reference sequence). V lost 5 bases and J 3 bases, leaving 17 bases between the germline ends. For the second PCR, which ran for about 7 to 11 cycles, a sample-barcoded 5' primer and a J-beta primer mix were used. TCRdb recomputed calls from the 5' RACE reads with MiXCR, one row per CDR3 protein. This sample carries about 560,000 distinct CDR3 sequences, about 27% of them seen once, and the ten largest clones take about 3.3%. These data are also associated with another study on T cells of mothers and their children.

The material sequenced was blood. This receptor was identified in a boy aged 2 to 10 in good health. The V and J genes are TRBV15 and TRBJ2-7; D may be TRBD1 or TRBD2 (5 bases each). The CDR3 loop reads CATSPGTPLNYEQYF. In nucleotides, the CDR3 is TGTGCCACCAGCCCCGGGACCCCCTTAAACTACGAGCAGTACTTC.